Reported below is one T cell receptor (beta chain). The data belong to a study of cytotoxic CD8 clonotypes in ibrutinib-treated CLL. The CDR3 loop spans 19 amino acids. Germline assignment: CDR1 SGHDT and CDR2 YYEEEE. Trimming shortened V by 4 bases and J by 1 base, and 24 bases separated the two germline ends. The assay was immunoSEQ multiplex PCR, and TCRdb's table has in-frame clones only and misses some. Among under 300,000 clones listed, 70% were seen once. V and J are TRBV5-6 and TRBJ2-4, with unresolved D. Sequencing was performed on PBMCs, taken after 24 months of ibrutinib treatment. This clonotype was sampled from a human donor with chronic lymphocytic leukemia. In nucleotides, the CDR3 is TGTGCCAGCAGCGGGCCTTTCCGTACTCTTACTATTGCCAAAAACATTCAGTACTTC. The encoded protein is CASSGPFRTLTIAKNIQYF.